The 13 T cell receptor beta chains below were found in one sample sequenced in a study of OX40 agonist ivuxolimab in advanced cancers. Generated by immunoSEQ multiplex PCR, the TCRdb table keeps only in-frame clones and is missing some. The sample lists about 77,000 clones, over 75% occurring once. Material: CD4+ or CD8+ T cells sorted from blood, obtained in a trial of the OX40 agonist ivuxolimab. These receptors were obtained from an adult with an advanced solid tumor such as melanoma, head and neck, liver or kidney cancer.

The chain recombines TRBV6-1 with TRBJ1-1; 7 positions agree with TRBD1. Germline assignment: CDR1 MNHNS and CDR2 SASEGT. The CDR3 totals 15 residues. Trimming took 3 bases from V and 1 from J; bases not matched to a gene: 5. The CDR3 region is CASSDVGTANTEAFF. CDR3 DNA: TGTGCCAGCAGTGACGTCGGGACAGCGAACACTGAAGCTTTCTTT.

This clone has just a few counts. This chain links TRBV7-3 with TRBJ1-1; maybe TRBD1 (5 bases). V gave up 0 bases and J gave up 4 bases, with 6 bases separating them. In germline, CDR1 is SGHTA, CDR2 FQGTGA. The CDR3 contains 13 residues. The CDR3 sequence: CASSLTGATEAFF. The CDR3 DNA reads TGTGCCAGCAGCTTAACAGGGGCCACTGAAGCTTTCTTT.

The chain employs TRBV18 and TRBJ1-6; TRBD1 matches 9 bases. This CDR3 is 15 amino acids long. With 6 bases clipped from V and 8 bases from J, the junction kept 8 bases outside the gene matches. CDR1 and CDR2 from the germline V gene are KGHSH and LQKENI. The DNA of the CDR3 is TGTGCCAGCTCCGTCGGACAGGGGAAAGATTCACCCCTCCACTTT. It encodes CASSVGQGKDSPLHF.

V and J are TRBV6-6 and TRBJ2-1; 10 bases line up with TRBD1. Trimming at V came to 6 bases and at J to 2 bases, leaving 4 bases not matched to a gene. CDR1 is MNHNY, CDR2 SVGAGI, per germline (reference sequence). The CDR3 spans 15 residues. The CDR3 nucleotides read TGTGCCAGCAGGGATGGGACAGGGGCCTACAATGAGCAGTTCTTC. It translates to CASRDGTGAYNEQFF.

The chain uses TRBV9 and TRBJ2-7; 7 nucleotides agree with TRBD1. With 3 bases clipped from V and 3 bases from J, the junction kept 9 bases outside the gene matches. Germline V gives CDR1 SGDLS, CDR2 YYNGEE. The CDR3 totals 15 residues. The CDR3 DNA reads TGTGCCAGCAGCGGCCGGGACAGCCTTGTCTACGAGCAGTACTTC. This encodes CASSGRDSLVYEQYF.

This clone came up a few times. J is TRBJ1-5 and V is TRBV6-1; maybe TRBD1 (5 bases). V was cut by 3 bases and J by 0 bases, with 15 bases left in between. Looked up from germline, CDR1 is MNHNS and CDR2 is SASEGT. The CDR3 extends over 17 amino acids. This CDR3 reads CASSEGAGAYSNQPQHF. The DNA of the CDR3 is TGTGCCAGCAGTGAGGGAGCTGGGGCATATAGCAATCAGCCCCAGCATTTT.

The count of this clone is one. The rearrangement links TRBV6-1 to TRBJ1-2; possible D gene TRBD1, 5 bases. CDR3 length: 13 amino acids. Germline V lookup: CDR1 MNHNS, CDR2 SASEGT. With 6 bases removed from V and 3 bases from J, the gap between germline ends came to 11 bases. Here the CDR3 reads CASRLGTDYGYTF. CDR3 nucleotides: TGTGCCAGCAGGCTCGGGACCGACTATGGCTACACCTTC.

V is TRBV6-5 and J is TRBJ2-5; tentative D call: TRBD1 (6 bases). The germline CDR1 and CDR2 sequences are MNHEY and SVGAGI. This CDR3 region has 16 residues. Trimming left V 3 bases short and J 0 bases short, with 14 bases between. As DNA, the CDR3 is TGTGCCAGCAGTTATATTCAAAGGGGGTACCAAGAGACCCAGTACTTC. It yields the protein CASSYIQRGYQETQYF.

V usage is TRBV18 and J usage is TRBJ1-1, with D possibly TRBD1 on 6 matching bases. Trimming left V 5 bases short and J 0 bases short, with 13 bases between. This CDR3 has 15 amino acids. Germline CDR1 is KGHSH and CDR2 is LQKENI. The CDR3 sequence: CASSASDSMNTEAFF. In DNA form, the CDR3 reads TGTGCCAGCTCAGCATCGGACAGCATGAACACTGAAGCTTTCTTT.

V is TRBV4-3 and J is TRBJ2-3, with D perhaps matching TRBD1 (6 bases). Trimming shortened V by 4 bases and J by 1 base, and 12 bases separated the two germline ends. Germline CDR1 LGHNA, CDR2 YSLEER. The length of the CDR3 is 15 residues. CDR3 DNA: TGCGCCAGCAGCCGAGAGTACAGGGGCACAGATACGCAGTATTTT. Protein sequence: CASSREYRGTDTQYF.

V usage is TRBV2 and J usage is TRBJ2-3, with 10 bases that match TRBD1. The CDR3 consists of 17 residues. With V trimmed by 6 bases and J by 3 bases, 12 bases remained unmatched. CDR1 and CDR2 from the germline V gene are SNHLY and FYNNEI. The CDR3 sequence: CASRNDRGRRITDTQYF. The CDR3, as DNA: TGTGCCAGCAGAAATGACAGGGGGCGGCGTATTACAGATACGCAGTATTTT. Together with reference TRBV2 and TRBJ2-3, the CDR3 gives the full variable domain: EPEVTQTPSHQVTQMGQEVILRCVPISNHLYFYWYRQILGQKVEFLVSFYNNEISEKSEIFDDQFSVERPDGSNFTLKIRSTKLEDSAMYFCASRNDRGRRITDTQYFGPGTRLTVL.

The rearrangement joins TRBV5-8 to TRBJ1-4, with 7 bases aligning to TRBD1. Germline CDR1 and CDR2: SGHTS and YDEGEE. The V segment lost 4 bases and the J segment 0 bases; nucleotides outside the gene matches: 9. The length of the CDR3 is 17 residues. CDR3 protein: CASSEGQAPATNEKLFF. The CDR3 DNA follows: TGTGCCAGCAGCGAAGGACAGGCTCCTGCAACTAATGAAAAACTGTTTTTT.

The chain combines TRBV7-2 with TRBJ2-5; 8 positions match TRBD2. The germline V gene encodes CDR1 SGHTA and CDR2 FQGNSA. The CDR3 totals 15 residues. After removal of 5 bases from V and 5 bases from J, the junction contained 10 bases not matched to a gene. The CDR3 nucleotides read TGTGCCAGCAGCCCCCGCGCGGGGGGCCTCGAGACCCAGTACTTC. It specifies CASSPRAGGLETQYF.